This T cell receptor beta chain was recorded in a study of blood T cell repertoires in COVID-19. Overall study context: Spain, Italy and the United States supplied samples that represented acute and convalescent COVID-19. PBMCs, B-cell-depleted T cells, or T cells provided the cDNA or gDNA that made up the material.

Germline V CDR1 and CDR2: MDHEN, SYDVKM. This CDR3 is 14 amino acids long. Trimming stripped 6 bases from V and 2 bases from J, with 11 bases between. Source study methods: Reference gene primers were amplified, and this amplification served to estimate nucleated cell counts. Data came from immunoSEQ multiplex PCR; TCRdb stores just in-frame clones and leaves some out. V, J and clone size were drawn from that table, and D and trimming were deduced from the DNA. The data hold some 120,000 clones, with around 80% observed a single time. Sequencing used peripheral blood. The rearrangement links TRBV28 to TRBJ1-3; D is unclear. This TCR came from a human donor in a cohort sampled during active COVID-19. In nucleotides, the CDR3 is TGTGCCAGCAGCCCTCGGGTGGCTGGAAACACCATATATTTT. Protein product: CASSPRVAGNTIYF.